These 27 T cell receptor beta chains originate from one sample sequenced in a study of shared clonotypes between healthy human individuals. Clones were read by immunoSEQ multiplex PCR, and TCRdb kept only the in-frame ones, dropping some. Found here are approximately 350,000 clones, just over 95% of them singletons; the top ten hold approximately 0.3%. The material sequenced was memory CD8+ T cells sorted from blood. The subset was: CD45RO+ cells pooled with CCR7-negative TemRA cells. These receptors were collected from a man aged 30 to 45 in good health.

The CDR3 loop reads CASSYSDSGNTIYF. CDR3 sequence (DNA): TGTGCCAGCAGTTACTCGGACTCTGGAAACACCATATATTTT. The chain has TRBV6-6 and TRBJ1-3; D gene uncertain. The CDR3 is made up of 14 amino acids. Trimming took 0 bases from V and 0 from J, leaving 3 bases between them. CDR1 is MNHNY and CDR2 is SVGAGI in the germline V gene (reference sequence).

In the case of this clone: A read error may produce the germline difference seen at one junction end. The chain couples TRBV28 to TRBJ2-5, with D possibly TRBD1 on 5 matching bases. CDR1 is MDHEN and CDR2 is SYDVKM in the germline V gene. CDR3 size: 13 residues. The CDR3 coding sequence is TGTGCCAGCAGACGACAGTCCCAACAGACCCAGTACTTC. This encodes CASRRQSQQTQYF.

The chain couples TRBV5-4 to TRBJ2-1; no definite D call. Trimming removed 0 bases from V and 3 bases from J, with 7 bases in between. The CDR3 has 14 amino acids. CDR1 is SGHNT, CDR2 YYREEE, per germline (reference sequence). The CDR3 DNA follows: TGTGCCAGCAGCTTGGAGCCGGTCTACAATGAGCAGTTCTTC. This encodes CASSLEPVYNEQFF. The complete variable domain, with remaining parts taken from reference TRBV5-4 and TRBJ2-1, reads ETGVTQSPTHLIKTRGQQVTLRCSSQSGHNTVSWYQQALGQGPQFIFQYYREEENGRGNFPPRFSGLQFPNYSSELNVNALELDDSALYLCASSLEPVYNEQFFGPGTRLTVL.

The V call is TRBV30, the J call TRBJ1-3; TRBD1 matches at 8 bases. Germline V gene sequence: CDR1 GTSNPN, CDR2 SVGIG (reference sequence). This CDR3 comprises 13 residues. J lost 7 bases, V lost 4 bases, and 6 bases had no gene match. The CDR3 spells CAWTRTGRNTIYF. The CDR3 nucleotides read TGTGCCTGGACCCGGACAGGGAGGAACACCATATATTTT.

This rearrangement joins TRBV2 to TRBJ1-2; unclear D gene. Germline values: CDR1 SNHLY, CDR2 FYNNEI. The CDR3 spans 14 residues. Trimming removed 0 bases from V and 2 bases from J, with 7 bases in between. CDR3 nucleotide sequence: TGTGCCAGCAGTGAAGCGGTCAAAAACTATGGCTACACCTTC. Amino acids: CASSEAVKNYGYTF.

The chain combines TRBV7-2 with TRBJ2-5; D might be TRBD1 (6 bases). The V gene lost 6 bases and the J gene lost 3 bases, with 20 bases spanning the gap. The CDR3 consists of 16 residues. The germline V gene encodes CDR1 SGHTA and CDR2 FQGNSA. CDR3 amino acids: CASRLNRAAYEETQYF. In nucleotides, the CDR3 is TGTGCCAGCAGACTTAACAGGGCCGCCTATGAAGAGACCCAGTACTTC.

This chain joins TRBV30 and TRBJ1-6, with D possibly TRBD1 on 6 matching bases. Per germline, CDR1 GTSNPN and CDR2 SVGIG (reference sequence). The ends were cut back, 0 bases at V and 6 bases at J, with 12 bases in the middle. CDR3 length equals 15 residues. The CDR3 bases are TGTGCCTGGAGTGTACGGGGGGCCCCTAATTCACCCCTCCACTTT. It is translated as CAWSVRGAPNSPLHF.

The chain carries TRBV28 and TRBJ2-7; D perhaps matches TRBD1 (7 bases). Germline lookup yields CDR1 MDHEN and CDR2 SYDVKM. V was clipped by 4 bases and J by 0 bases, with 16 bases between them. The CDR3 length is 16 residues. In DNA, the CDR3 is TGTGCCAGCAGTTCGGGGGACAGATCCTACTCCTACGAGCAGTACTTC. Encoded protein: CASSSGDRSYSYEQYF.

V is TRBV7-9 and J is TRBJ2-5; D is perhaps TRBD1 (6 bases). The length of the CDR3 is 14 residues. Trimming pared 3 bases from V and 1 base from J, leaving 9 bases between. Germline-derived CDR1 and CDR2 are SEHNR and FQNEAQ (reference sequence). CDR3 nucleotides: TGTGCCAGCAGCTTGTTGGGGGCCCAAGAGACCCAGTACTTC. Translating it yields CASSLLGAQETQYF.

J is TRBJ2-5 and V is TRBV7-8; TRBD2 agrees at 7 bases. Germline V gene data show CDR1 as SGHVS and CDR2 as FQNEAQ. There are 15 residues in the CDR3. Trimming took 1 base from V and 2 from J; bases not matched to a gene: 4. The CDR3 sequence: CASSLEMGGQETQYF. CDR3 nucleotides: TGTGCCAGCAGCTTAGAAATGGGGGGGCAAGAGACCCAGTACTTC. Full variable domain (remainder filled in from reference TRBV7-8 and TRBJ2-5): GAGVSQSPRYKVAKRGQDVALRCDPISGHVSLFWYQQALGQGPEFLTYFQNEAQLDKSGLPSDRFFAERPEGSVSTLKIQRTQQEDSAVYLCASSLEMGGQETQYFGPGTRLLVL.

The chain combines TRBV28 with TRBJ2-7; no firm D call. V lost 9 bases and J lost 6, with 12 bases in between. Germline assignment: CDR1 MDHEN and CDR2 SYDVKM. This CDR3 region has 11 residues. CDR3 region: CASRRALEQYF. In nucleotides, the CDR3 is TGTGCCAGTAGACGGGCCCTCGAGCAGTACTTC.

The chain recombines TRBV28 with TRBJ2-7; 9 bases align to TRBD2. V gave up 6 bases and J gave up 1 base; unmatched junction bases: 4. This CDR3 is 14 amino acids long. Germline-derived CDR1 and CDR2 are MDHEN and SYDVKM. The CDR3 sequence: CASSGTSSSYEQYF. Written as DNA, the CDR3 is TGTGCCAGCAGCGGGACTAGCTCGTCCTACGAGCAGTACTTC.

V gene TRBV9 combines with J gene TRBJ1-2, with D unclear. Germline V gene lookup returns CDR1 SGDLS and CDR2 YYNGEE. This CDR3 region has 15 residues. V lost 0 bases and J lost 4, with 13 bases in between. In DNA form, the CDR3 reads TGTGCCAGCAGCGTAGGTTCGCGCGAGGCCTATGGCTACACCTTC. Translation: CASSVGSREAYGYTF. Full variable domain (remainder filled in from reference TRBV9 and TRBJ1-2): DSGVTQTPKHLITATGQRVTLRCSPRSGDLSVYWYQQSLDQGLQFLIQYYNGEERAKGNILERFSAQQFPDLHSELNLSSLELGDSALYFCASSVGSREAYGYTFGSGTRLTVV.

J is TRBJ1-6 and V is TRBV6-5; TRBD1 matches 7 bases. The CDR3 consists of 15 residues. V shed 8 bases, J shed 0 bases, and the junction held 4 bases outside the gene matches. The germline V gene has CDR1 MNHEY and CDR2 SVGAGI. CDR3 DNA sequence: TGTGCCAGCCGGACAGGCGACTCCTATAATTCACCCCTCCACTTT. It encodes CASRTGDSYNSPLHF.

The chain has TRBV18 and TRBJ2-1; D perhaps matches TRBD2 (5 bases). CDR3 length equals 16 residues. V lost 1 base and J lost 0, with 10 bases in between. CDR1 and CDR2 (germline): KGHSH, LQKENI. The CDR3 nucleotides are TGTGCCAGCTCACCACTAGCGCCCAGCTCCTACAATGAGCAGTTCTTC. Translating gives CASSPLAPSSYNEQFF.

The chain employs TRBV18 and TRBJ1-1, with 9 positions matching TRBD1. Trimming at V came to 1 base and at J to 3 bases, leaving 0 bases not matched to a gene. The CDR3 sequence is 14 residues long. Germline values: CDR1 KGHSH, CDR2 LQKENI. The CDR3 nucleotides read TGTGCCAGCTCACCACGGGACAGGGACACTGAAGCTTTCTTT. This gives the protein CASSPRDRDTEAFF.

The chain carries TRBV5-4 and TRBJ2-6; unclear D gene. CDR1 and CDR2 (germline): SGHNT, YYREEE (reference sequence). Trimming cost V 0 bases and J 1 base, with 11 bases left between them. The CDR3 covers 17 residues. The CDR3 DNA follows: TGTGCCAGCAGCTTGGTTCCCTTGGGGTCTGGGGCCAACGTCCTGACTTTC. Encoded protein: CASSLVPLGSGANVLTF.

The chain has TRBV27 and TRBJ2-7; 9 nucleotides match TRBD2. This CDR3 contains 13 residues. The V gene end was trimmed by 7 bases and the J gene end by 4 bases; junction bases not matched to a gene: 5. CDR1 and CDR2 from the germline V gene are MNHEY and SMNVEV (reference sequence). CDR3 residues: CASTVSGRYEQYF. The CDR3, as DNA: TGTGCCAGCACGGTCAGCGGGAGGTACGAGCAGTACTTC.

CDR3 amino acids: CASSIRPSSGNTIYF. In DNA, the CDR3 is TGTGCCAGTAGTATTCGACCGAGCTCTGGAAACACCATATATTTT. The V and J genes are TRBV19 and TRBJ1-3; no firm D call. This CDR3 contains 15 residues. Germline values: CDR1 LNHDA, CDR2 SQIVND (reference sequence). The V gene lost 3 bases and the J gene lost 0 bases, with 9 bases spanning the gap.

This clone was found once. This rearrangement joins TRBV29-1 to TRBJ1-2, with D possibly being TRBD1 (5 bases). CDR1 is SQVTM and CDR2 is ANQGSEA in the germline V gene. The CDR3 length is 13 residues. Trimming removed 5 bases from V and 2 bases from J, with 12 bases in between. CDR3 sequence reads: CSVRHGTNYGYTF. The CDR3 DNA reads TGCAGCGTTCGTCACGGGACCAACTATGGCTACACCTTC.

This rearrangement joins TRBV18 to TRBJ2-3; the D gene could be TRBD1 or TRBD2 (6 bases each). CDR3 length: 16 residues. Trimming left V 4 bases short and J 0 bases short, with 14 bases between. Germline CDR1 is KGHSH and CDR2 is LQKENI. CDR3 sequence reads: CASSRKEGGSTDTQYF. CDR3 in DNA: TGTGCCAGCTCACGAAAAGAGGGGGGCAGCACAGATACGCAGTATTTT.

The chain employs TRBV4-1 and TRBJ2-2; D gene uncertain. The V gene's germline CDR1 is MGHRA and CDR2 YSYEKL. The CDR3 length is 19 residues. The V end lost 3 bases, the J end lost 0 bases, and 20 bases lay between the germline ends. CDR3 in amino acids: CASSQGERLGFANTGELFF. In DNA, the CDR3 is TGCGCCAGCAGCCAGGGCGAACGGCTCGGATTCGCGAACACCGGGGAGCTGTTTTTT.

CDR3 residues: CAWSLYPYEQYF. CDR3 DNA: TGTGCCTGGAGTCTATACCCGTACGAGCAGTACTTC. The gene calls are TRBV30 and TRBJ2-7; no reliable D call. The germline CDR1 and CDR2 sequences are GTSNPN and SVGIG (reference sequence). The V end lost 2 bases, the J end lost 4 bases, and 9 bases lay between the germline ends. The CDR3 consists of 12 residues.

V is TRBV19 and J is TRBJ2-7; tentative D call: TRBD1 (7 bases). The length of the CDR3 is 15 residues. Germline lookup yields CDR1 LNHDA and CDR2 SQIVND (reference sequence). Trimming left V 0 bases short and J 3 bases short, with 12 bases between. CDR3 sequence (DNA): TGTGCCAGTAGTATAGATCGGGGGACAGTCTACGAGCAGTACTTC. Residues: CASSIDRGTVYEQYF.

CDR3 bases: TGTGCCAGCAGGGGGACTAGCGGATACAATGAGCAGTTCTTC. Translating gives CASRGTSGYNEQFF. The chain carries TRBV2 and TRBJ2-1; TRBD2 aligns across 11 bases. V lost 6 bases and J lost 4; bases outside the gene matches: 2. Germline CDR1 is SNHLY and CDR2 is FYNNEI. The CDR3 is made up of 14 amino acids.

The genes are TRBV30 and TRBJ1-3, with D perhaps matching TRBD1 (5 bases). Trimming shortened V by 4 bases and J by 3 bases, and 16 bases separated the two germline ends. Germline CDR1 is GTSNPN and CDR2 is SVGIG (reference sequence). The CDR3 is 15 amino acids. Here the CDR3 reads CAWTPGRDRGNTIYF. CDR3 DNA: TGTGCCTGGACCCCTGGCAGGGACCGTGGAAACACCATATATTTT. The entire variable domain, with the rest obtained from reference TRBV30 and TRBJ1-3, is as follows: SQTIHQWPATLVQPVGSPLSLECTVEGTSNPNLYWYRQAAGRGLQLLFYSVGIGQISSEVPQNLSASRPQDRQFILSSKKLLLSDSGFYLCAWTPGRDRGNTIYFGEGSWLTVV.

This chain joins TRBV9 and TRBJ1-3; D might be TRBD1 (5 bases). CDR3 length equals 16 residues. Germline V lookup: CDR1 SGDLS, CDR2 YYNGEE. V was clipped by 3 bases and J by 0 bases, with 13 bases between them. The CDR3 region is CASSEQAFLSGNTIYF. CDR3 DNA sequence: TGTGCCAGCAGCGAACAGGCTTTCCTCTCTGGAAACACCATATATTTT.